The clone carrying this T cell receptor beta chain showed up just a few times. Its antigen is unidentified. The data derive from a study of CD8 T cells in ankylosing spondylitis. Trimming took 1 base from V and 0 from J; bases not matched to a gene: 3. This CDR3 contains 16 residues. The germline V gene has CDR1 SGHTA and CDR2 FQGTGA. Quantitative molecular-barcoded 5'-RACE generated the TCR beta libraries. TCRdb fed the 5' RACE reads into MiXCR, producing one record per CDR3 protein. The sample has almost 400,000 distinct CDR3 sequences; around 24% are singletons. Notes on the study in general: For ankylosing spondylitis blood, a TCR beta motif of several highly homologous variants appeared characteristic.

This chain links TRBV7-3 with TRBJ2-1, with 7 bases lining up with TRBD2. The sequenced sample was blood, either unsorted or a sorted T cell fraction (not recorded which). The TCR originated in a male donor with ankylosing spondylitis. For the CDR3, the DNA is TGTGCCAGCAGCTTAAGAGGCGGGGGCTCCTACAATGAGCAGTTCTTC. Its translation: CASSLRGGGSYNEQFF.